This T cell receptor (beta chain) was recovered during a study of blood T cell repertoires in COVID-19. TCRdb's copy holds only in-frame clones and misses some; the assay was immunoSEQ multiplex PCR. This table has more than 150,000 clones, approximately 80% appearing once. CDR1 is MDHEN, CDR2 SYDVKM, per germline. This CDR3 is built from 14 residues. V lost 5 bases to trimming and J lost 5 bases, with 15 bases between them. Material: peripheral blood. The chain uses TRBV28 and TRBJ2-5; TRBD1 might be the D (8 bases). The origin of this receptor is a woman aged 80 or over with COVID-19, enrolled during active disease. The CDR3 nucleotides are TGTGCCAGCAGTCAGCGGGACAGGAAGGAGACCCAGTACTTC. This sequence encodes CASSQRDRKETQYF.